This TCR beta chain was sequenced for a study of glioma-infiltrating T cells. Study findings and constraints: CDR3 overlap between tissue and blood was very small. Non-neoplastic patients had below-expected tissue-blood divergence, while all gliomas exceeded expectation.

This clonotype has at least ten counts. What it binds is unknown. Amplification of TCR alpha and beta CDR3 regions from RNA used iRepertoire nested multiplex PCR. TCRdb re-called the multiplex PCR reads through MiXCR, storing one row per CDR3 protein. Among roughly 5,000 distinct CDR3 sequences listed, 30% to 35% were seen once. Germline values: CDR1 SGHNT, CDR2 YYREEE (reference sequence). This CDR3 is 17 amino acids long. Losses at the gene ends were 4 bases for V and 1 base for J; bases not matched to a gene: 13. The sequenced sample was glioma tissue, nonneoplastic brain tissue, or PBMCs (not recorded which). This receptor was obtained from a human donor with low-grade glioma or glioblastoma, undergoing nonglioma brain surgery, or in good health (not recorded which). The chain couples TRBV5-4 to TRBJ1-1; 7 bases fit TRBD1. The CDR3 sequence: CASSTEEGAPPNTEAFF. The CDR3 DNA is TGTGCCAGCAGCACCGAGGAGGGGGCACCACCGAACACTGAAGCTTTCTTT.